This T cell receptor beta chain is from a study of blood T cell repertoires in COVID-19. At the level of the study: Samples representing acute and convalescent COVID-19 were sourced from the United States, Italy and Spain. In each case, the material was cDNA or gDNA derived from T cells, B-cell-depleted T cells, or PBMCs.

Trimming removed 4 bases from V and 7 bases from J, with 16 bases in between. The CDR3 consists of 15 residues. Germline V CDR1 and CDR2: SEHNR, FQNEAQ (reference sequence). Original processing notes: Amplification of reference gene primers provided the estimated nucleated cell counts. Assay: immunoSEQ multiplex PCR; the TCRdb copy retains only in-frame clones and omits some. The DNA gave D and trimming, while V, J and clone size come from that table. The sample has 88,000 or so clones, about 92% seen once. Source material: peripheral blood. The rearrangement joins TRBV7-9 to TRBJ1-4; D is undetermined. This receptor was identified in a middle-aged man with acute or convalescent COVID-19. This CDR3 is CASSSQLTPSEKLFF. Written as DNA, the CDR3 is TGTGCCAGCAGCTCCCAGTTAACCCCGTCTGAAAAACTGTTTTTT.